A single sample gave rise to the 11 T cell receptor beta chains below, sequenced in a study of blood T cell repertoires in COVID-19. This table comes from immunoSEQ multiplex PCR, and its TCRdb copy is limited to in-frame clones, with some not included. The data contain over 100,000 clones, 86% of them singletons. Material: peripheral blood. The receptors were sampled from a man aged 40-49 years with acute or convalescent COVID-19.

The table lists this clone with a few counts. The chain carries TRBV7-3 and TRBJ2-3, with D maybe TRBD2 (6 bases). The CDR3 contains 16 residues. Germline V gene data show CDR1 as SGHTA and CDR2 as FQGTGA. V was clipped by 2 bases and J by 3 bases, with 15 bases between them. In nucleotides, the CDR3 is TGTGCCAGCAGCTTAGTTGGCACCGGGGGAACAGATACGCAGTATTTT. It yields the protein CASSLVGTGGTDTQYF. The whole variable domain, remainder taken from reference TRBV7-3 and TRBJ2-3, is GAGVSQTPSNKVTEKGKYVELRCDPISGHTALYWYRQSLGQGPEFLIYFQGTGAADDSGLPNDRFFAVRPEGSVSTLKIQRTERGDSAVYLCASSLVGTGGTDTQYFGPGTRLTVL.

The chain is built from TRBV6-2 or TRBV6-3 and TRBJ2-3; possible D gene TRBD2, 6 bases. Germline loops: CDR1 MNHEY, CDR2 SVGEGT. V lost 0 bases and J lost 3, with 13 bases in between. This CDR3 region has 16 residues. The DNA for the CDR3 is TGTGCCAGCAGTTACTCTATGGACTATACTACAGATACGCAGTATTTT. It is translated as CASSYSMDYTTDTQYF.

The chain uses TRBV13 and TRBJ1-1, with 9 bases aligning to TRBD1. The CDR3 contains 16 residues. Germline CDR1 and CDR2: PRHDT and FYEKMQ (reference sequence). After removal of 3 bases from V and 0 bases from J, the junction contained 5 bases not matched to a gene. CDR3 nucleotide sequence: TGTGCCAGCAGCTTCACAGGGGGCACTTTGAACACTGAAGCTTTCTTT. Its translation: CASSFTGGTLNTEAFF.

The J gene is TRBJ1-2, the V gene TRBV2; a possible D gene is TRBD1 (6 bases). The CDR3 is made up of 16 amino acids. CDR1 is SNHLY and CDR2 is FYNNEI in the germline V gene. V shed 5 bases and J shed 4 bases, with 20 bases lying between them. The chain's CDR3 is CASSYSNREWGYGYTF. The CDR3 DNA follows: TGTGCCAGCAGTTACTCCAACAGGGAGTGGGGCTATGGCTACACCTTC.

The gene calls are TRBV30 and TRBJ1-1; the D is unclear. The CDR3 covers 14 residues. Between the trimmed V and J ends, which lost 0 bases and 5 bases, there was a span of 13 bases. Germline loops: CDR1 GTSNPN, CDR2 SVGIG (reference sequence). The CDR3 bases are TGTGCCTGGAGTGTACTACTGGCGGGGACTGAAGCTTTCTTT. It encodes CAWSVLLAGTEAFF.

The J gene is TRBJ2-3, the V gene TRBV10-3, with TRBD1 matching over 8 bases. Germline CDR1 and CDR2: ENHRY and SYGVKD. Germline trimming cut 10 bases from V and 1 base from J; bases unmatched to any gene: 7. This CDR3 spans 14 amino acids. Written as DNA, the CDR3 is TGTGCCACCTCGGAGGACAGGGGCACAGATACGCAGTATTTT. As protein: CATSEDRGTDTQYF.

In its sample, this clone was seen a few times. The chain joins TRBV5-6 to TRBJ1-4; tentative D call: TRBD1 (5 bases). From germline, CDR1 is SGHDT and CDR2 YYEEEE. The germline V and J ends were trimmed by 1 base and 6 bases, with 10 bases remaining between them. This CDR3 is 14 amino acids long. In DNA, the CDR3 is TGTGCCAGCAGCTTGCAAGGGGCGGATGAAAAACTGTTTTTT. Translating gives CASSLQGADEKLFF.

CDR3 in amino acids: CASSLGGVSGNTIYF. In DNA form, the CDR3 reads TGTGCCAGCAGCCTGGGGGGGGTATCTGGAAACACCATATATTTT. The chain combines TRBV5-4 with TRBJ1-3; TRBD1 might be the D (5 bases). This CDR3 spans 15 amino acids. Germline V CDR1 and CDR2: SGHNT, YYREEE (reference sequence). Trimming pared 4 bases from V and 1 base from J, leaving 12 bases between.

The chain has TRBV6-2 or TRBV6-3 and TRBJ2-7, with 12 nucleotides matching TRBD1. This CDR3 is 16 amino acids long. CDR1 is MNHEY and CDR2 is SVGEGT in the germline V gene. The V gene end was trimmed by 3 bases and the J gene end by 1 base; junction bases not matched to a gene: 4. The CDR3, as DNA: TGTGCCAGCAGTTATCCGGGACAGGGGGCATCCTACGAGCAGTACTTC. This encodes CASSYPGQGASYEQYF.

The chain couples TRBV7-9 to TRBJ1-1; D is ambiguous. Germline CDR1 SEHNR, CDR2 FQNEAQ (reference sequence). The CDR3 has 13 amino acids. V was clipped by 5 bases and J by 1 base, with 8 bases between them. DNA of the CDR3: TGTGCCAGCAGCGCCACACGGAACACTGAAGCTTTCTTT. This sequence encodes CASSATRNTEAFF.

J is TRBJ1-1 and V is TRBV6-5; 7 nucleotides align to TRBD1. This CDR3 is built from 15 residues. Germline CDR1 MNHEY, CDR2 SVGAGI. Germline trimming cut 6 bases from V and 3 bases from J; bases unmatched to any gene: 10. CDR3 residues: CASRAPRGVDTEAFF. The CDR3 DNA reads as TGTGCCAGCAGGGCCCCCAGGGGGGTGGACACTGAAGCTTTCTTT.